This is a list of T cell receptor beta chains from one sample in a study of cytomegalovirus exposure and HLA in healthy donors. Profiling relied on immunoSEQ multiplex PCR, and the TCRdb table lists in-frame clones only, not all of them. The sample shows roughly 230,000 clones, 78% of them seen only once. Sequencing was done on a sample of PBMCs. These TCRs come from a boy aged 5-17 years in good health and CMV-seronegative. Both conserved end residues are part of each CDR3. The order of the fields is D gene, J gene, CDR3 length, clone size, V gene, CDR3 protein, CDR3 DNA. D genes are given only for firm matches. For some rows the clone size is stated as once, few or many, or as a class when expanded; others skip it.

D gene: TRBD2; J gene: TRBJ2-1; CDR3 length: 17; clone size: .; V gene: TRBV12-5; CDR3 protein: CASGLYPRASGANEQFF; CDR3 DNA: TGTGCTAGTGGTTTGTATCCCCGGGCTAGCGGGGCAAATGAGCAGTTCTTC
D gene: .; J gene: TRBJ1-4; CDR3 length: 15; clone size: .; V gene: TRBV5-1; CDR3 protein: CASSLGQEVNEKLFF; CDR3 DNA: TGCGCCAGCAGCTTGGGCCAAGAGGTTAATGAAAAACTGTTTTTT
D gene: TRBD1; J gene: TRBJ1-2; CDR3 length: 14; clone size: .; V gene: TRBV5-1; CDR3 protein: CASSLWTGNYGYTF; CDR3 DNA: TGCGCCAGCAGCTTGTGGACAGGGAACTATGGCTACACCTTC
D gene: TRBD2; J gene: TRBJ2-7; CDR3 length: 15; clone size: .; V gene: TRBV6-5; CDR3 protein: CASSGTSESSYEQYF; CDR3 DNA: TGTGCCAGCAGTGGGACTAGCGAGAGCTCCTACGAGCAGTACTTC
D gene: TRBD1; J gene: TRBJ2-7; CDR3 length: 12; clone size: .; V gene: TRBV25-1; CDR3 protein: CASRQGAYEQYF; CDR3 DNA: TGTGCCAGCAGGCAGGGGGCCTACGAGCAGTACTTC
D gene: TRBD1; J gene: TRBJ2-7; CDR3 length: 13; clone size: .; V gene: TRBV7-6; CDR3 protein: CASSPGQNYEQYF; CDR3 DNA: TGTGCCAGCAGCCCGGGACAGAATTACGAGCAGTACTTC
D gene: TRBD1; J gene: TRBJ1-2; CDR3 length: 17; clone size: .; V gene: TRBV5-6; CDR3 protein: CASSFWDRGASLYGYTF; CDR3 DNA: TGTGCCAGCAGCTTTTGGGACAGGGGCGCCTCTCTTTATGGCTACACCTTC
D gene: TRBD1; J gene: TRBJ2-2; CDR3 length: 17; clone size: once; V gene: TRBV5-4; CDR3 protein: CASRPGQGGPNTGELFF; CDR3 DNA: TGTGCCAGCAGACCTGGACAGGGGGGGCCGAACACCGGGGAGCTGTTTTTT
D gene: TRBD1; J gene: TRBJ1-1; CDR3 length: 15; clone size: .; V gene: TRBV19; CDR3 protein: CASSTTGTGGTEAFF; CDR3 DNA: TGTGCCAGTAGTACTACCGGGACAGGGGGCACTGAAGCTTTCTTT
D gene: .; J gene: TRBJ1-1; CDR3 length: 11; clone size: once; V gene: TRBV27; CDR3 protein: CASGEGLEAFF; CDR3 DNA: TGTGCCAGCGGGGAGGGCTTGGAAGCTTTCTTT